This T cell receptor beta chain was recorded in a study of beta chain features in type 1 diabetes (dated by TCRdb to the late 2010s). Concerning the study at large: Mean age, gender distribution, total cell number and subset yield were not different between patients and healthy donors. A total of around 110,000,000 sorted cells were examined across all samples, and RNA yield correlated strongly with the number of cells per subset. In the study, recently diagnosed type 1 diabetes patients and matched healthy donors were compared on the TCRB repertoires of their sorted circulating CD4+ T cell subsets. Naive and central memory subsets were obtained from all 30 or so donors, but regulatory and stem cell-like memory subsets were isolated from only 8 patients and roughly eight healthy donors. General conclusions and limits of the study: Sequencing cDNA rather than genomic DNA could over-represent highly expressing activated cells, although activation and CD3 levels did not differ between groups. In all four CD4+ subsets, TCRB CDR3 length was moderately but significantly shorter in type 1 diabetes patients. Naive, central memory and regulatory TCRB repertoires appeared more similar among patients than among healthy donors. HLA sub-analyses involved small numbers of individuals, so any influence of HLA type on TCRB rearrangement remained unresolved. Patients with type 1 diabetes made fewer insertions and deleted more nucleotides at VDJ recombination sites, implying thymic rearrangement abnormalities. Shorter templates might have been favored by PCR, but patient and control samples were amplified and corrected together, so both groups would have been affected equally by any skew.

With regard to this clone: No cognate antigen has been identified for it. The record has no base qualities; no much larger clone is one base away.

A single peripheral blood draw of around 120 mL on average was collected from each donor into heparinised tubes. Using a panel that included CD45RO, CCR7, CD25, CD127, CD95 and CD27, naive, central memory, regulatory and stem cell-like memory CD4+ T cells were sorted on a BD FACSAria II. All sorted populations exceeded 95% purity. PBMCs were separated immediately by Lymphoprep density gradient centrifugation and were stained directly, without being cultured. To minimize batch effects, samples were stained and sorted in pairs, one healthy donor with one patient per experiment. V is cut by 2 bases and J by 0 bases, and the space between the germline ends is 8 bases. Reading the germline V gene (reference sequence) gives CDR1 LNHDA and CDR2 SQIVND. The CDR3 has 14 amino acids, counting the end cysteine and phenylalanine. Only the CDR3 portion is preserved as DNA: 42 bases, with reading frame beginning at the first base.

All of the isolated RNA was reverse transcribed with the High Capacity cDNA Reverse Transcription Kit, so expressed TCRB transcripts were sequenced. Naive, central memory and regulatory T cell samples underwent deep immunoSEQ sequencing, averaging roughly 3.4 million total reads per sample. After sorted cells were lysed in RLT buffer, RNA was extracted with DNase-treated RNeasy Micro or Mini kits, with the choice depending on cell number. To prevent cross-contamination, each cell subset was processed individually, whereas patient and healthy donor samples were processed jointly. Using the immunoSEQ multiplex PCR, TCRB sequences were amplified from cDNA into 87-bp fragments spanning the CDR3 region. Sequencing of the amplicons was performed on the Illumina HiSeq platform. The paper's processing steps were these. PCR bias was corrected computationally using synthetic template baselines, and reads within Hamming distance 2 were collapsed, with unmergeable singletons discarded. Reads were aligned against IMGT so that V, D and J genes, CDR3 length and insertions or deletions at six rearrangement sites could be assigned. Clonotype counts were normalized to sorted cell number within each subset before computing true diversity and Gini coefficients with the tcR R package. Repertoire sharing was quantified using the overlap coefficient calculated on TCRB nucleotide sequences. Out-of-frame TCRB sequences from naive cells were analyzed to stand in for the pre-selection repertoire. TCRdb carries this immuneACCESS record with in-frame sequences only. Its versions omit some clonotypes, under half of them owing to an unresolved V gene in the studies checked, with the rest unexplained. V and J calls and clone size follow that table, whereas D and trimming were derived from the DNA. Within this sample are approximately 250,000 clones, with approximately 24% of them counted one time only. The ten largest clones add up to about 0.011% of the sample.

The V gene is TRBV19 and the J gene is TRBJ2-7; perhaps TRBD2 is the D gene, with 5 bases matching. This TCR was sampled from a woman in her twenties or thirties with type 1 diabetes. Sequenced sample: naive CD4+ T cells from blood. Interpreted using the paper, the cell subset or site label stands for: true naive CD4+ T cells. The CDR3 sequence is CASSIKRTSYEQYF. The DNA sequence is TGTGCCAGTAGTATAAAGCGGACCTCCTACGAGCAGTACTTC. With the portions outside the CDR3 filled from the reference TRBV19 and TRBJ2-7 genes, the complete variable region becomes DGGITQSPKYLFRKEGQNVTLSCEQNLNHDAMYWYRQDPGQGLRLIYYSQIVNDFQKGDIAEGYSVSREKKESFPLTVTSAQKNPTAFYLCASSIKRTSYEQYFGPGTRLTVT.